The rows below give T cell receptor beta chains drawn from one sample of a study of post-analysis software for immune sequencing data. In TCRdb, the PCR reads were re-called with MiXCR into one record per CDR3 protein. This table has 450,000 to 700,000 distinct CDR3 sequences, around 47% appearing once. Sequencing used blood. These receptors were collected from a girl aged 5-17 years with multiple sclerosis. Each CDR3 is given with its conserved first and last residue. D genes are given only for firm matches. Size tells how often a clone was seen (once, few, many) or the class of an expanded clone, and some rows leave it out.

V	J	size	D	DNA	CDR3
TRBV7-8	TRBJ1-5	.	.	TGTGCCAGCAGCAACCAGTCCCCCGGAGGGCAGCCCCAGCATTTT	CASSNQSPGGQPQHF
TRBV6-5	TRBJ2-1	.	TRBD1	TGTGCCAGCAGTCCCGGGACAGATCTAAACAATGAGCAGTTCTTC	CASSPGTDLNNEQFF
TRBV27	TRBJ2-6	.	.	TGTGCCAGCAGTCCGGGAGTTTCTGGGGCCAACGTCCTGACTTTC	CASSPGVSGANVLTF
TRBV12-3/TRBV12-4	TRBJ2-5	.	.	TGTGCCAGCAGTTGGGGGGGCCACCAAGAGACCCAGTACTTC	CASSWGGHQETQYF
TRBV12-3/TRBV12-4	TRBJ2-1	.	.	TGTGCCAGCAGTTTTGCCAGACCTTACAATGAGCAGGTCTTC	CASSFARPYNEQVF
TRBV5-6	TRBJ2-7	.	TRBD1	TGTGCCAGCAGCCCCCCAGGGGGCCACAACGAGCAGTACTTC	CASSPPGGHNEQYF
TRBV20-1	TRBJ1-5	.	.	TGCAGTGCCATAAGGGGGGACGGGTATAGCAATCAGCCCCAGCATTTT	CSAIRGDGYSNQPQHF
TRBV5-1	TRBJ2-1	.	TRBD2	TGCGCCAGCAGCCCCCTACTAGCGGGAGTTATATTAAGGTCCTACAATGAGCAGTTCTTC	CASSPLLAGVILRSYNEQFF
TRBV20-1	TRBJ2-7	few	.	TGCAGTGCTATCCGAGGGGCACGATCCTACGAGCAGTACTTC	CSAIRGARSYEQYF
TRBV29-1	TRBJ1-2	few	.	TGCAGCGCCCCCTCTCCGGGGGACTATGGCTACACCTTC	CSAPSPGDYGYTF
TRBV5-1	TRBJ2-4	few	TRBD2	TGCGCCAGCAGCTACCGAGCGGGACTAGCCAAAAACATTCAGTACTTC	CASSYRAGLAKNIQYF
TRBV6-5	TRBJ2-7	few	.	TGTGCCAGCAGTTACAGGCAGGGGCCCTACGAGCAGTACTTC	CASSYRQGPYEQYF
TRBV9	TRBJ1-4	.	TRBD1	TGTGCCAGCAGCACCTCGACAGGGAGTGAAAAACTGTTTTTT	CASSTSTGSEKLFF
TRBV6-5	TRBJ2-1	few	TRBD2	TGTGCCAGCAGTTTTCTGACTAGCGGGATTTCTCGTTCATACAATGAGCAGTTCTTC	CASSFLTSGISRSYNEQFF
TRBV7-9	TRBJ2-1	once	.	TGTGTCAGCAGCGAGCGAGCCACCGACAATGAGCAGTTCTTC	CVSSERATDNEQFF
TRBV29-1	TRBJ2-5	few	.	TGCAGCGCCGGACCGATAAAAGAGACCCAGTACTTC	CSAGPIKETQYF
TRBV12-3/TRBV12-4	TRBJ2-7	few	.	TGTGCCAGCAGTCCTCCGGGCCGAAAGGGCGAGCAGTACTTC	CASSPPGRKGEQYF
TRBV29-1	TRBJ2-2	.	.	TGCAGCGTTGAGACAAGGGCGATCGGGGAGCTGTTTTTT	CSVETRAIGELFF
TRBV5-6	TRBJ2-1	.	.	TGTGCCAGCAGCTCGTCCCCCTACAATGAGCAGTTCTTC	CASSSSPYNEQFF
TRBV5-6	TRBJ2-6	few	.	TGTGCCAGCAGCGTTGGGACTGCTGCATCGCGGAGGTTGGCCAACGTCCTGACTTTC	CASSVGTAASRRLANVLTF
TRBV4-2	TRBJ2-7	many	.	TGTGCCAGCAGCCAAGACAGGGGACCATACGAGCAGTACTTC	CASSQDRGPYEQYF
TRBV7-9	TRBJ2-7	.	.	TGTGCCAGCAGTCACCGGGCCTACGAGCAGTACTTC	CASSHRAYEQYF
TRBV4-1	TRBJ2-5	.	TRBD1	TGCGCCAGCAGCCAACCGGGACAGGGGGCGTCTGAAGAGACCCAGTACTTC	CASSQPGQGASEETQYF
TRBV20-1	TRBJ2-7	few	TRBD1	TGCAGTGCTACGGGACAGTCCTTCTCCTACGAGCAGTACTTC	CSATGQSFSYEQYF
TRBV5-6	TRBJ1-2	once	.	TGTGCCAGCAGATCAACCGGCGGTGGCTACACCTTC	CASRSTGGGYTF
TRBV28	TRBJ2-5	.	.	TGTGCCAGCAGTTTGATGGGGGCGGTGGTGTCCCAGACCCAGTACTTC	CASSLMGAVVSQTQYF
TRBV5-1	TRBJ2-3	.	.	TGCACCAGCAGCTTGGAGGGGAATATGGATACGCAGTATTTT	CTSSLEGNMDTQYF
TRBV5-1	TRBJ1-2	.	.	TGCGCCAGCAGCTTGGGGGACGGACACCCGGGGAACTATGGCTACACCTTC	CASSLGDGHPGNYGYTF
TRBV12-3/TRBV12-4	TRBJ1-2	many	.	TGTGCCAGCAGTCAGTCGACCGTTCCTAATTATGGCTACACCTTC	CASSQSTVPNYGYTF
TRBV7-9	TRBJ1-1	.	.	TGTGCCAGCAGCCAGGAAGGGAGCATGAACACTGAAGCTTTCTTT	CASSQEGSMNTEAFF
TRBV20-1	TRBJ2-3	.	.	TGCAGTGCCAACAAGGCGGGTCGTGCTAGCACAGATACGCAGTATTTT	CSANKAGRASTDTQYF
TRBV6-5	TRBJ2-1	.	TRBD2	TGTGCCAGCGGGACTAGCGGGAGTGATGAGCAGTTCTTC	CASGTSGSDEQFF
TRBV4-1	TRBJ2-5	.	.	TGCGCCAGCAGCCAGGGGTATCCTGAAGAGACCCAGTACTTC	CASSQGYPEETQYF
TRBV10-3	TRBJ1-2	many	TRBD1	TGTGCCATCAGTGTCTTCACAGGGGGCGACAACGGCTACACCTTC	CAISVFTGGDNGYTF
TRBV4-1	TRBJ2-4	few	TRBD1	TGCGCCAGCAGCCAACCGGGACAGAAAAACATTCAGTACTTC	CASSQPGQKNIQYF
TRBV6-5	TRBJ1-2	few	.	TGTGCCAGCAGTTACTCAACAGCAAACTATGGCTACACCTTC	CASSYSTANYGYTF
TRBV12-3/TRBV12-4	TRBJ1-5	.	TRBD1	TGTGCCAGCAGTTTCGCGACAGGGGGGTCTACTCAGCCCCAGCATTTT	CASSFATGGSTQPQHF
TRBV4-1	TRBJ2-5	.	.	TGCGCCAGCAGCCAGGGCGCGGATGTGGAGACCCAGTACTTC	CASSQGADVETQYF
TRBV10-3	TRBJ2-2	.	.	TGTGCCATCAGTGATGGAGGGGGGAACACCGGGGAGCTGTTTTTT	CAISDGGGNTGELFF
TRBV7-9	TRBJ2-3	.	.	TGTGCCAGCTCAGACGACCGGGGGCCACGTACGCAGTATTTT	CASSDDRGPRTQYF
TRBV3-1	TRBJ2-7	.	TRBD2	TGTGCCAGCAGCCGGGATGGACTAGCGGGAGGATCCGAGCAGTACTTC	CASSRDGLAGGSEQYF
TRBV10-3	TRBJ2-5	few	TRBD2	TGTGCCATCAGTTACGGACTAGCCATGGAGACCCAGTACTTC	CAISYGLAMETQYF
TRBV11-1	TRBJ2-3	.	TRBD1	TGTACCAGCAGCTCCGGGACAGCTGAATCCACAGATACGCAGTATTTT	CTSSSGTAESTDTQYF
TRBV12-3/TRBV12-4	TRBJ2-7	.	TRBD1	TGTGCCAGCAGTACAGGGGATTCCTACGAGCAGTACTTC	CASSTGDSYEQYF
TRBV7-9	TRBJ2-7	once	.	TGTGCCAGCAGCTTGTCGATAATCCGCCCTACAGCGAGCTCCTACGAGCAGTACTTC	CASSLSIIRPTASSYEQYF